Below, 3 T cell receptor beta chains from the same sample are listed, as sequenced in a study of T-cell reconstitution after alpha-beta-depleted transplantation in children. Preparation of the TCRbeta library involved a method that used unique molecular identifiers. TCRdb re-derived calls from the PCR reads in MiXCR, one entry per CDR3 protein. This sample yields about 210,000 distinct CDR3 sequences, of which approximately 17% are seen a single time; about 41% belongs to the top ten. The specimen comprised PBMCs, mostly from graft donor cells, sampled 360 days after TCRalphabeta/CD19-depleted stem cell transplant. The receptor source for this set is a male patient aged 2-15 years who had a stem cell transplant for acute lymphoblastic leukemia, so the T cells may come from the graft donor.

The chain links TRBV20-1 to TRBJ2-3; TRBD2 matches 13 bases. Germline CDR1 DFQATT, CDR2 SNEGSKA (reference sequence). The CDR3 is 18 residues long. After removal of 6 bases from V and 2 bases from J, the junction contained 14 bases not matched to a gene. The CDR3 nucleotides are TGCAGTGCGACCCCCCGACTAGCGGGGGGCACGAACACAGATACGCAGTATTTT. Its protein is CSATPRLAGGTNTDTQYF.

In this sample, this clonotype turned up a few times. This rearrangement joins TRBV3-1 to TRBJ1-1; maybe TRBD1 (5 bases). The CDR3 runs 16 residues. Germline V gives CDR1 LGHDT, CDR2 YNNKEL (reference sequence). V shed 4 bases and J shed 5 bases, with 20 bases lying between them. The CDR3 spells CASSRLGGELGTEAFF. The CDR3 nucleotides are TGTGCCAGCAGCCGCCTTGGGGGGGAGTTAGGGACTGAAGCTTTCTTT.

This clonotype was recorded a few times. V gene TRBV6-6 combines with J gene TRBJ2-5, with D possibly being TRBD2 (6 bases). This CDR3 is built from 12 residues. Trimming stripped 8 bases from V and 5 bases from J, with 12 bases between. Germline CDR1 and CDR2: MNHNY and SVGAGI (reference sequence). The CDR3 loop is CASSRLGETQYF. CDR3 DNA: TGTGCCAGCTCCAGACTAGGGGAGACCCAGTACTTC.